This note documents a single TCR beta chain sequence. This receptor's antigen is unknown. Within one base of it there is no much larger clone, and no base qualities were kept. To sequence the TCRbeta CDR3 region, genomic DNA was isolated from the sorted cells. TCRbeta CDR3 regions were sequenced using the immunoSEQ Assay. This immuneACCESS table, as held by TCRdb, lists in-frame sequences with V and J called but not all clones. Of the missing ones, under half trace to an unresolved V gene in checked studies; the others have no known cause. The sample table shows roughly 35,000 clones, and more than 75% are seen once. The ten largest make up about 2% of the sample. The trial excluded patients who had a history of autoimmune disease or who were on systemic immunosuppression. In every dose cohort, peripheral blood was drawn for TCR sequencing at baseline, cycle 4 day 1, and cycle 7 day 1. Samples were obtained from an open-label, multicenter, first-in-human phase I dose-escalation trial of ivuxolimab. Adults with locally advanced or metastatic melanoma, renal cell carcinoma, hepatocellular carcinoma or head and neck squamous cell carcinoma were enrolled in the trial. Before TCR sequencing, CD4+ and CD8+ T cells were separately sorted from peripheral blood.

In the germline V gene, CDR1 corresponds to SNHLY and CDR2 to FYNNEI. V is reduced by 7 bases and J by 0 bases, leaving a spacing of 14 bases between them. Spanning cysteine to phenylalanine, the CDR3 consists of 15 amino acids. Kept here is only the CDR3 DNA, which spans 45 bases and is read in frame from base 1. The record originates from a study of OX40 agonist ivuxolimab in advanced cancers. Context from the whole study: Ivuxolimab was an agonistic, fully human IgG2 monoclonal antibody directed against OX40 (CD134), a costimulatory receptor. Among the roughly 52 dose-escalation patients, around 20 had hepatocellular carcinoma, around 15 melanoma, 9 renal cell carcinoma and 9 head and neck cancer. Patients were allowed to have had prior anti-PD-1, anti-PD-L1 or anti-CTLA-4 therapy, and around two fifths of the dose-escalation patients had been treated with checkpoint inhibitors. Partial responses were achieved by three dose-escalation patients, of whom one had hepatocellular carcinoma and two had cutaneous melanoma. Peripheral TCRbeta sequencing aimed to test whether ivuxolimab altered TCR sequence diversity and caused clonal T-cell expansion. The paper reports the monotherapy dose-escalation portion (N ≈ 52 patients) of the phase I ivuxolimab trial. Intravenous ivuxolimab was administered to patients every 2 weeks at six dose levels: 0.01, 0.1, 0.3, 1.5, 3 and 10 mg/kg. In the dose-escalation cohort, around 80% of patients were male, and the mean age was roughly 60 years with a range of about 23 to 79. Points the paper makes about the study in general: At doses of 0.1 to 3.0 mg/kg, clonal expansion of both CD4+ and CD8+ blood T cells was observed from baseline to week 6. In the 0.1-3.0 mg/kg groups, partial responders had among the lowest normalized peripheral clonal expansion, particularly in CD8+ T cells. After ivuxolimab, more expanded clones were found on average in CD8+ T cells than in CD4+ T cells. Low levels of normalized T-cell clonal expansion were also seen in some nonresponding patients. Antigen specificity was not determined for the clonally expanded peripheral T cells.

The source is an adult with an advanced solid tumor such as melanoma, head and neck, liver or kidney cancer. Recombination joined TRBV2 with TRBJ2-3, with the D gene tentatively TRBD1 or TRBD2, based on 6 matching bases in each. The sample here was CD4+ or CD8+ T cells sorted from blood, taken in a trial of the OX40 agonist ivuxolimab. The DNA sequence follows: TGTGCCAGCACTCCCGGGGGCCTTAGCACAGATACGCAGTATTTT. It encodes CASTPGGLSTDTQYF.